The 15 T cell receptor beta chains reported below all come from one sample, sequenced in a study of spatial heterogeneity in lung cancer. Study-level findings and limits: Expanded intratumoral alpha and beta TCR counts tracked tumor mutation counts.

As for time point: sample taken at primary tumor resection. These receptors have no known antigen. TCRdb analysed the 5' RACE reads with MiXCR anew, one entry per CDR3 protein. The sample carries over 8,000 distinct CDR3 sequences, 9% to 10% recorded once. Here the sequenced sample was lung tumor tissue, taken at surgery. Receptor source: a male donor with early-stage non-small cell lung cancer.

In this sample, this clonotype turned up many times. The chain is built from TRBV28 and TRBJ1-1; 7 bases line up with TRBD1. The junction had 4 bases not matched to a gene; V was cut back by 6 bases and J by 0 bases. CDR3 length equals 14 residues. CDR1 is MDHEN and CDR2 is SYDVKM in the germline V gene. CDR3 sequence: CASRPGQMNTEAFF. The CDR3 DNA is TGTGCCAGCAGACCGGGACAGATGAACACTGAAGCTTTCTTT. The full variable domain, its missing parts supplied by reference TRBV28 and TRBJ1-1, is DVKVTQSSRYLVKRTGEKVFLECVQDMDHENMFWYRQDPGLGLRLIYFSYDVKMKEKGDIPEGYSVSREKKERFSLILESASTNQTSMYLCASRPGQMNTEAFFGQGTRLTVV.

This clonotype was seen many times. The chain uses TRBV29-1 and TRBJ2-3; 12 nucleotides match TRBD2. The length of the CDR3 is 14 residues. CDR1 is SQVTM, CDR2 ANQGSEA, per germline. The V gene end was trimmed by 6 bases and the J gene end by 5 bases; junction bases not matched to a gene: 6. The CDR3 coding sequence is TGCAGCGTCGCTAGCGGGGGGGCCGTAGATACGCAGTATTTT. Translation: CSVASGGAVDTQYF.

By share, this clonotype counts as medium-sized. This rearrangement joins TRBV12-3 or TRBV12-4 to TRBJ1-6; D not resolved. V lost 7 bases to trimming and J lost 0 bases, with 7 bases between them. The CDR3 is 14 residues long. The CDR3 DNA sequence: TGTGCCAGCACCACAAGCTCCTATAATTCACCCCTCCACTTT. Protein: CASTTSSYNSPLHF.

The chain uses TRBV28 and TRBJ2-7; a weak D match, TRBD1 (5 bases). Per the germline V gene, CDR1 is MDHEN and CDR2 is SYDVKM. CDR3 size: 15 residues. The ends were cut back, 6 bases at V and 0 bases at J, with 15 bases in the middle. The CDR3, as DNA: TGTGCCAGCAGCCTTCCAGGGTTTACCTCCTACGAGCAGTACTTC. Translation gives CASSLPGFTSYEQYF.

This clonotype came up many times. This chain connects TRBV9 to TRBJ2-7; maybe TRBD1 (7 bases). Germline V lookup: CDR1 SGDLS, CDR2 YYNGEE. The CDR3 sequence is 14 residues long. Trimming took off 7 bases at V and 6 bases at J, with 20 bases between the two ends. The CDR3 loop reads CASGGGTVSGEQYF. The CDR3, as DNA: TGTGCCAGCGGTGGGGGGACAGTCTCGGGCGAGCAGTACTTC.

Many counts were recorded for this clonotype. This chain links TRBV20-1 with TRBJ1-2, with D uncertain. Trimming removed 0 bases from V and 2 bases from J, with 7 bases in between. The germline gives CDR1 DFQATT, CDR2 SNEGSKA (reference sequence). CDR3 length: 13 amino acids. The CDR3 DNA is TGCAGTGCTAGAGAGGAGCGAAACTATGGCTACACCTTC. The encoded protein is CSAREERNYGYTF.

This clonotype was seen many times. The chain uses TRBV7-9 and TRBJ2-5; 9 bases match TRBD2. The V gene's germline CDR1 is SEHNR and CDR2 FQNEAQ (reference sequence). V shed 0 bases and J 2 bases; nucleotides not matched to a gene: 7. The CDR3 contains 17 residues. Written as DNA, the CDR3 is TGTGCCAGCAGCTTAGCGGGGCTAGCGGGGACACAAGAGACCCAGTACTTC. Translated: CASSLAGLAGTQETQYF. Full variable domain (missing parts from reference TRBV7-9 and TRBJ2-5): DTGVSQNPRHKITKRGQNVTFRCDPISEHNRLYWYRQTLGQGPEFLTYFQNEAQLEKSRLLSDRFSAERPKGSFSTLEIQRTEQGDSAMYLCASSLAGLAGTQETQYFGPGTRLLVL.

This clonotype was counted ten times or more. This chain uses TRBV5-4 with TRBJ1-2; D call uncertain. The CDR3 is made up of 16 amino acids. The V gene's germline CDR1 is SGHNT and CDR2 YYREEE (reference sequence). Trimming removed 5 bases from V and 0 bases from J, with 17 bases in between. CDR3 amino acids: CASRKNSPQANYGYTF. Here the CDR3 DNA reads TGTGCCAGCAGAAAAAATAGTCCGCAGGCTAACTATGGCTACACCTTC.

The CDR3 coding sequence is TGCAGTGCCATGGGTCCGGGAAACACCATATATTTT. Encoded protein: CSAMGPGNTIYF. V gene TRBV20-1 combines with J gene TRBJ1-3; the D is unclear. The CDR3 is made up of 12 amino acids. From germline, CDR1 is DFQATT and CDR2 SNEGSKA (reference sequence). V was pared by 6 bases and J by 4 bases, with 10 bases between.

By proportion, this clonotype is medium-sized. The junction shows a germline mismatch at one end, possibly a read error. The gene calls are TRBV7-3 and TRBJ1-2; 10 positions agree with TRBD1. Per the germline V gene, CDR1 is SGHTA and CDR2 is FQGTGA. The CDR3 sequence is 13 residues long. CDR3 DNA sequence: TGTGCCAGCAGCCGGAGCCTGACAGGGGGCCTTCTCTTC. This translates into CASSRSLTGGLLF.

This clonotype was counted many times. V and J are TRBV20-1 and TRBJ2-5, with 8 bases identical to TRBD2. This CDR3 is built from 16 residues. CDR1 is DFQATT and CDR2 is SNEGSKA in the germline V gene (reference sequence). The V and J ends lost 2 bases and 0 bases, in that order; junction bases with no gene match: 8. CDR3 sequence reads: CSARPFSGMDQETQYF. The CDR3 DNA sequence: TGCAGTGCTAGACCCTTTAGCGGGATGGACCAAGAGACCCAGTACTTC.

This clonotype occurred many times. The gene calls are TRBV29-1 and TRBJ1-1, with a possible D match to TRBD1 (5 bases). Deletions cut 7 bases from V and 6 bases from J, with 12 bases between. The length of the CDR3 is 11 residues. Germline V gene data show CDR1 as SQVTM and CDR2 as ANQGSEA. The CDR3 region is CSAAVGPEAFF. The CDR3 bases are TGCAGCGCCGCAGTGGGACCTGAAGCTTTCTTT.

This clonotype was recorded a few times. The V gene is TRBV6-1, the J gene TRBJ1-2; the D is unclear. Germline V gives CDR1 MNHNS, CDR2 SASEGT. The CDR3 is 16 residues long. Trimming cost V 2 bases and J 4 bases, with 17 bases left between them. CDR3 sequence reads: CASSELGIGPIYGYTF. The CDR3, as DNA: TGTGCCAGCAGTGAATTAGGAATTGGGCCCATCTATGGCTACACCTTC.

At least ten counts were recorded for this clonotype. The V call is TRBV7-9, the J call TRBJ2-7; TRBD1 matches 7 bases. Germline CDR1 SEHNR, CDR2 FQNEAQ (reference sequence). CDR3 length: 14 residues. The V gene end was trimmed by 5 bases and the J gene end by 4 bases; junction bases not matched to a gene: 8. DNA of the CDR3: TGTGCCAGCAGCCTTTCGACAGGGTTATACGAGCAGTACTTC. Protein sequence: CASSLSTGLYEQYF. Supplemented by reference TRBV7-9 and TRBJ2-7, the full variable domain reads DTGVSQNPRHKITKRGQNVTFRCDPISEHNRLYWYRQTLGQGPEFLTYFQNEAQLEKSRLLSDRFSAERPKGSFSTLEIQRTEQGDSAMYLCASSLSTGLYEQYFGPGTRLTVT.

With regard to this clonotype: One junction end does not reproduce the germline sequence, and a read error may be involved. The DNA of the CDR3 is TGTGCCAGCTCACCGGGACAGAGCATAGATACGCAGTATTTT. Protein: CASSPGQSIDTQYF. This chain connects TRBV18 to TRBJ2-3, with 7 nucleotides matching TRBD1. Germline V lookup: CDR1 KGHSH, CDR2 LQKENI. The CDR3 loop spans 14 amino acids.